The following is a TCR beta chain sequence with its context. Its antigen is currently unknown. PCR used 60 Vbeta primers and 13 Jbeta primers. The data were produced by immunoSEQ multiplex PCR, yet TCRdb's version contains in-frame clones alone and is incomplete. The sample lists approximately 190,000 clones; 84% were seen once. The data are from a study of cytomegalovirus exposure and HLA in healthy donors. These donors, healthy bone marrow donors, were studied. At the time of sampling, donors were nominally healthy, though unrecorded immune exposures were likely. V lost 7 bases, J lost 7 bases, and 16 bases stayed unmatched. Germline CDR1 reads SGHAT; CDR2 reads FQNNGV. The CDR3 sequence is 17 residues long. Study outcomes and limitations: Listed as cytomegalovirus-associated were 150 to 200 TCR beta chains.

Sequenced material: PBMCs. The V gene is TRBV11-2, the J gene TRBJ2-1; 10 bases align to TRBD2. This clonotype was sampled from a woman in her fifties or sixties in good health and CMV-seropositive. CDR3 in amino acids: CASTRGALAGVRNEQFF. CDR3 bases: TGTGCCAGCACCCGTGGGGCCCTAGCGGGGGTGAGGAATGAGCAGTTCTTC.